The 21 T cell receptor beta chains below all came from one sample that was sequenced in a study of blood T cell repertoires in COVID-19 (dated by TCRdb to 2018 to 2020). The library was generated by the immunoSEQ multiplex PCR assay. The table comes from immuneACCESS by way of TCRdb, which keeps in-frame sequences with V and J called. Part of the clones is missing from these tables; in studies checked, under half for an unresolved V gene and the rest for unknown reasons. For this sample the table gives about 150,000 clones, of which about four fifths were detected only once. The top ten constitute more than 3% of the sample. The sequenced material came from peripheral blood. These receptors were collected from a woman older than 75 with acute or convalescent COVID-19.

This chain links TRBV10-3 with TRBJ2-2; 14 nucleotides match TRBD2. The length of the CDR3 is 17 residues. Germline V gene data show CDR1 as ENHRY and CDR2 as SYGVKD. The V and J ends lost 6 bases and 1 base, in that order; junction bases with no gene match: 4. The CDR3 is CAIRGLAGELNTGELFF. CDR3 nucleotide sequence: TGTGCCATCAGGGGACTAGCGGGGGAACTGAACACCGGGGAGCTGTTTTTT.

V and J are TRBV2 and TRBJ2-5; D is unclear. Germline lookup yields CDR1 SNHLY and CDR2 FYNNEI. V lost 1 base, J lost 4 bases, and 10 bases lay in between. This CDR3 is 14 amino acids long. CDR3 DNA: TGTGCCAGCAGTGAAGGTAACTTCGGAGAGACCCAGTACTTC. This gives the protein CASSEGNFGETQYF.

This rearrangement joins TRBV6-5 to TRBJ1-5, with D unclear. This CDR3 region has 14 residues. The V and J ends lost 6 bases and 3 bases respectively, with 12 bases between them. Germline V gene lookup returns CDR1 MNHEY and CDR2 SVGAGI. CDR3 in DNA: TGTGCCAGCAGGGCTGTGATAGCCAATCAGCCCCAGCATTTT. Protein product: CASRAVIANQPQHF.

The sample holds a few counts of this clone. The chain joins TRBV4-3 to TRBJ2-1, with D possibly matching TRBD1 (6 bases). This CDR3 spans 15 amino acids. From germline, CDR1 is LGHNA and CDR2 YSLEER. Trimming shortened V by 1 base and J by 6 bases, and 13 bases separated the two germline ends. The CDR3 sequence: CASSQGQGMSNEQFF. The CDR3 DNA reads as TGCGCCAGCAGCCAAGGGCAGGGGATGTCCAATGAGCAGTTCTTC.

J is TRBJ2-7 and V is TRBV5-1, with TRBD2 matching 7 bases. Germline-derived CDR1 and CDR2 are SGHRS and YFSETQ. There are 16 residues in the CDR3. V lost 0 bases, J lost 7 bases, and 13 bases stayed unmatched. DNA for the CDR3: TGCGCCAGCAGCTTGGCATCCCCCCAGCGGGAACGTGAGCAGTACTTC. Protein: CASSLASPQREREQYF.

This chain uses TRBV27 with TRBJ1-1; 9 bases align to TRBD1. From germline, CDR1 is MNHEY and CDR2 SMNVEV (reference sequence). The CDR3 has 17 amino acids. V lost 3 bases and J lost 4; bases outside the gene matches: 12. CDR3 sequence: CASSFKQGALTSTEAFF. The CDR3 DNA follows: TGTGCCAGCAGTTTTAAACAGGGGGCTCTGACGTCCACTGAAGCTTTCTTT.

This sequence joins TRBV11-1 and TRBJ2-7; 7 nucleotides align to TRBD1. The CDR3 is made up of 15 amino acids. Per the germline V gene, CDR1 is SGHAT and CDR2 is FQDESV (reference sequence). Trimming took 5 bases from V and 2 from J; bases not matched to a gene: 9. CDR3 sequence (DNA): TGTGCCAGCAGCGAAGCCGGGACAGTCCCCTACGAGCAGTACTTC. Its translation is CASSEAGTVPYEQYF.

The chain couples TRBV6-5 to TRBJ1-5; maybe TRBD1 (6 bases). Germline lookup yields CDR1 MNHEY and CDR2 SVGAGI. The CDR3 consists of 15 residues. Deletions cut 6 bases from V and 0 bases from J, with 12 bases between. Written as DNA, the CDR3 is TGTGCCAGCAGAAGGACAGATTATAGCAATCAGCCCCAGCATTTT. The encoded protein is CASRRTDYSNQPQHF.

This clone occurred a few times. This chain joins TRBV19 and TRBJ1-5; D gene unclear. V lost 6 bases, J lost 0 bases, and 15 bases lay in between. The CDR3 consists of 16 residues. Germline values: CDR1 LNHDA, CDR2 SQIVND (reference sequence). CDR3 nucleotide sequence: TGTGCCAGTAGACTTCTTTCAGGTTATAGCAATCAGCCCCAGCATTTT. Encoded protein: CASRLLSGYSNQPQHF.

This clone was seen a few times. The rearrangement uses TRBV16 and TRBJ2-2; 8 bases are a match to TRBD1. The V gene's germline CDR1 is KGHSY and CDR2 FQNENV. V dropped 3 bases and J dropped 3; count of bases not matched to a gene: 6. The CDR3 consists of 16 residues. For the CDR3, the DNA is TGTGCCAGCAGCCATTTATCGACAGGGGACACCGGGGAGCTGTTTTTT. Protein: CASSHLSTGDTGELFF.

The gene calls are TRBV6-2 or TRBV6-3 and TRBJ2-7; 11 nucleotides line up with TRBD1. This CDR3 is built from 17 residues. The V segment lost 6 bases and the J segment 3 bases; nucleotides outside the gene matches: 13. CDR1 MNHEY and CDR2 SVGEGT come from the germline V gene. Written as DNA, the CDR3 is TGTGCCAGCAGCCCTCGGATCCCGGGACAGGGGGTCTACGAGCAGTACTTC. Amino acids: CASSPRIPGQGVYEQYF.

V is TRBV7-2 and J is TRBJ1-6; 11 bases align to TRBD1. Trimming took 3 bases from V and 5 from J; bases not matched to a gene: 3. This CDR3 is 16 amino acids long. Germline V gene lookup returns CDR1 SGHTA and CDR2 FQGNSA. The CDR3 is CASSLGQGVNNSPLHF. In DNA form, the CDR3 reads TGTGCCAGCAGCTTGGGACAGGGGGTGAATAATTCACCCCTCCACTTT.

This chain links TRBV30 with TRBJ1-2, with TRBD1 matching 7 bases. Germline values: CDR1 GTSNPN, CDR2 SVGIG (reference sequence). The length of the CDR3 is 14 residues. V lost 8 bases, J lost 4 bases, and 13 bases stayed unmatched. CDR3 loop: CAVAGQVRAYGYTF. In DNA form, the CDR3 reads TGTGCCGTTGCAGGACAGGTGAGAGCCTATGGCTACACCTTC.

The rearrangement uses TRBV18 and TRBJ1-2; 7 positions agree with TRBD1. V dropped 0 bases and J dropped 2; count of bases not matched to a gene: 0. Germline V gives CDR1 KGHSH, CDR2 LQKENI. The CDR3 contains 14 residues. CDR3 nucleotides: TGTGCCAGCTCACCACCGACAGGGAACTATGGCTACACCTTC. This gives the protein CASSPPTGNYGYTF.

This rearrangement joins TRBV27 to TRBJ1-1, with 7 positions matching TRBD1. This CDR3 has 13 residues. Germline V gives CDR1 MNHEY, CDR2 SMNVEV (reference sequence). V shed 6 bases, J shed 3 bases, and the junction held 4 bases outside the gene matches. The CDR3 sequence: CASSPQGYTEAFF. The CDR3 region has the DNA TGTGCCAGCAGCCCACAGGGGTACACTGAAGCTTTCTTT.

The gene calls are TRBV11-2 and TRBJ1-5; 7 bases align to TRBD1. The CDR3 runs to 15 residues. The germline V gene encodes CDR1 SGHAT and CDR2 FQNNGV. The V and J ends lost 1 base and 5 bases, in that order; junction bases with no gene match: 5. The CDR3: CASSLGQGSHQPQHF. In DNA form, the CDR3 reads TGTGCCAGCAGCTTAGGACAGGGTAGTCATCAGCCCCAGCATTTT.

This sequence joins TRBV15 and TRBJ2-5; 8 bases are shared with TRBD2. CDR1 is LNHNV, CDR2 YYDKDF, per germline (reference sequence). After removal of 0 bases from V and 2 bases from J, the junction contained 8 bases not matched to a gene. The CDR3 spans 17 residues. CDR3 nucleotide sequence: TGTGCCACCAGCAGAGATGGGGGACTAGTCGGGCAAGAGACCCAGTACTTC. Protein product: CATSRDGGLVGQETQYF. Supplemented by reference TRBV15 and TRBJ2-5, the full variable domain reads DAMVIQNPRYQVTQFGKPVTLSCSQTLNHNVMYWYQQKSSQAPKLLFHYYDKDFNNEADTPDNFQSRRPNTSFCFLDIRSPGLGDTAMYLCATSRDGGLVGQETQYFGPGTRLLVL.

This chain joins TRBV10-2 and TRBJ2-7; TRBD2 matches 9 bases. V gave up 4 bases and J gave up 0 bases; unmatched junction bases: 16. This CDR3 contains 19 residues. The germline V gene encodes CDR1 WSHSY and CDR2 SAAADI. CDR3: CASSVKASGGTLLSYEQYF. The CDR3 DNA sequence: TGCGCCAGCAGTGTCAAGGCGAGCGGGGGGACCCTCCTCTCCTACGAGCAGTACTTC.

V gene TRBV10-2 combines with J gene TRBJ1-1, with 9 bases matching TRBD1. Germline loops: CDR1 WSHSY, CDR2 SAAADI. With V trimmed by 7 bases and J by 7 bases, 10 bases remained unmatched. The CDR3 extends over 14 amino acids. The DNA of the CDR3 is TGCGCCAGCAAAACAGGGGGCGAGTATATTGAAGCTTTCTTT. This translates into CASKTGGEYIEAFF.

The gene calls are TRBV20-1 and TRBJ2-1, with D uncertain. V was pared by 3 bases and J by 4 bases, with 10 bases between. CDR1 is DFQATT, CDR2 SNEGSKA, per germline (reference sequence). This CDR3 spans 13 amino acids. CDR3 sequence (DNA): TGCAGTGCTAGTGGGTCAGTATACAATGAGCAGTTCTTC. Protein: CSASGSVYNEQFF.

For the CDR3, the DNA is TGTGCCAGCAGCAATGACAGGACGTTAGCCAAAAACATTCAGTACTTC. Encoded protein: CASSNDRTLAKNIQYF. The chain combines TRBV21-1 with TRBJ2-4; the table's TRBD1 call for D was not verified on the DNA. TRBV21-1 is deemed a pseudogene. This CDR3 comprises 16 residues.